This paragraph covers one TCR beta chain sequence. Its specificity is not known. Only in-frame clones appear in the TCRdb table, and some are missing; sequencing was by immunoSEQ multiplex PCR. The table has under 10,000 clones, about 73% seen once. The germline gives CDR1 LNHNV, CDR2 YYDKDF (reference sequence). The CDR3 is 16 residues long. V was pared by 0 bases and J by 7 bases, with 18 bases between. These data belong to a study of CD4+ T cells in melanoma. General study results and limits: In melanoma, neoantigen-specific CD4+ T cells reportedly differed in differentiation state. A reported correlation linked neoantigen-specific CD4+ T cells to CD8+, macrophage and B cell function.

The rearrangement joins TRBV15 to TRBJ1-2, with D uncertain. The source is a human donor with melanoma. The sequenced material came from tumor tissue. CDR3 sequence (DNA): TGTGCCACCAGCAGAGATGGGAACAGAGCAGATATTGGCTACACCTTC. It codes for CATSRDGNRADIGYTF.